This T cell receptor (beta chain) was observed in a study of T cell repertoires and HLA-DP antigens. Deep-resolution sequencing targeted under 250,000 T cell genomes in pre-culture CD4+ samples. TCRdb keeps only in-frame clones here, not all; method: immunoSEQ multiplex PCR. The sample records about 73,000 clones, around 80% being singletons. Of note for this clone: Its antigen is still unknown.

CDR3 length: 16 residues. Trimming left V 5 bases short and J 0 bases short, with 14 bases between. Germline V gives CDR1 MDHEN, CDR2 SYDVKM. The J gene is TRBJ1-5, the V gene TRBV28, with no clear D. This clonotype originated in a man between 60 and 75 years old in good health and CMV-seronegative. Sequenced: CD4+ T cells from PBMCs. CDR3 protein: CASSPLLSYSNQPQHF. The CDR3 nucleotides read TGTGCCAGCAGTCCCCTCCTTAGTTATAGCAATCAGCCCCAGCATTTT.